Listed below are T cell receptor beta chains from one sample, sequenced in a study of radiotherapy plus CTLA-4 blockade in lung cancer. Repertoires were generated with immunoSEQ multiplex PCR, while TCRdb's copy carries only in-frame clones and drops some. The data contain about 94,000 clones, roughly 80% of them singletons. The source was peripheral blood, collected from a patient treated with radiotherapy plus ipilimumab. The receptors come from a human donor with non-small cell lung cancer that progressed on radiotherapy plus ipilimumab. Both conserved end residues are part of each CDR3. The D gene is left open where the match is weak. Expanded clones get a size class; other rows say once, few or many, or leave the size out.

CDR3 length: 14; J gene: TRBJ2-7; V gene: TRBV10-3; clone size: -; D gene: -; CDR3 DNA: TGTGCCATCAGTGAGGTGGGGGCCCCGGACGAGCAGTACTTC; CDR3 protein: CAISEVGAPDEQYF
CDR3 length: 15; J gene: TRBJ2-1; V gene: TRBV7-2; clone size: -; D gene: -; CDR3 DNA: TGTGCCAGCATCCCCCGCGGAGGTTGGGGAAATGAGCAGTTCTTC; CDR3 protein: CASIPRGGWGNEQFF
CDR3 length: 12; J gene: TRBJ1-2; V gene: TRBV6-6; clone size: -; D gene: -; CDR3 DNA: TGTGCCAGCAGCCGGGGGGACGGCGGCTACACCTTC; CDR3 protein: CASSRGDGGYTF
CDR3 length: 15; J gene: TRBJ2-3; V gene: TRBV5-1; clone size: -; D gene: -; CDR3 DNA: TGCGCCAGCAGCTTGGAGGGCCATGGCACAGATACGCAGTATTTT; CDR3 protein: CASSLEGHGTDTQYF
CDR3 length: 16; J gene: TRBJ2-7; V gene: TRBV2; clone size: -; D gene: TRBD2; CDR3 DNA: TGTGCCAGCAGCCGTACCTTGGGAAGCGGGATCCACGAGCAGTACTTC; CDR3 protein: CASSRTLGSGIHEQYF
CDR3 length: 13; J gene: TRBJ2-3; V gene: TRBV6-4; clone size: -; D gene: -; CDR3 DNA: TGTGCCAGCAGTGACAGGGGTCCAGATACGCAGTATTTT; CDR3 protein: CASSDRGPDTQYF
CDR3 length: 16; J gene: TRBJ1-2; V gene: TRBV7-8; clone size: once; D gene: -; CDR3 DNA: TGTGCCAGCAGCCCCGGGACATCACCCGGGGACTATGGCTACACCTTC; CDR3 protein: CASSPGTSPGDYGYTF
CDR3 length: 12; J gene: TRBJ1-5; V gene: TRBV28; clone size: -; D gene: -; CDR3 DNA: TGTGCCAGCAGCTCCCAAAATCAGCCCCAGCATTTT; CDR3 protein: CASSSQNQPQHF
CDR3 length: 17; J gene: TRBJ2-2; V gene: TRBV27; clone size: -; D gene: TRBD1; CDR3 DNA: TGTGCCAGCAGTTCCTGGGACAGGGTAGGGAACACCGGGGAGCTGTTTTTT; CDR3 protein: CASSSWDRVGNTGELFF
CDR3 length: 13; J gene: TRBJ1-1; V gene: TRBV11-1; clone size: -; D gene: -; CDR3 DNA: TGTGCCAGCAGCCCACGGGGGGCGATTGAAGCTTTCTTT; CDR3 protein: CASSPRGAIEAFF
CDR3 length: 14; J gene: TRBJ2-3; V gene: TRBV27; clone size: -; D gene: -; CDR3 DNA: TGTGCCAGCAGTTTGGCTAGCGACACAGATACGCAGTATTTT; CDR3 protein: CASSLASDTDTQYF
CDR3 length: 17; J gene: TRBJ1-5; V gene: TRBV30; clone size: -; D gene: -; CDR3 DNA: TGTGCCTGGAGTGTACGGGGAAATGGGATTGGCAATCAGCCCCAGCATTTT; CDR3 protein: CAWSVRGNGIGNQPQHF
CDR3 length: 14; J gene: TRBJ2-1; V gene: TRBV27; clone size: -; D gene: TRBD2; CDR3 DNA: TGTGCCAGCGGCAGCGGGGTGGGATACAATGAGCAGTTCTTC; CDR3 protein: CASGSGVGYNEQFF
CDR3 length: 15; J gene: TRBJ2-7; V gene: TRBV13; clone size: -; D gene: TRBD1; CDR3 DNA: TGTGCCAGCAGCACCTCGGGACAGGGGAACTACGAGCAGTACTTC; CDR3 protein: CASSTSGQGNYEQYF
CDR3 length: 12; J gene: TRBJ1-5; V gene: TRBV29-1; clone size: -; D gene: -; CDR3 DNA: TGCAGCGTTGCGGACAGTAATCAGCCCCAGCATTTT; CDR3 protein: CSVADSNQPQHF
CDR3 length: 18; J gene: TRBJ2-1; V gene: TRBV5-4; clone size: -; D gene: TRBD2; CDR3 DNA: TGTGCCAGCAGCCCTCGACTAGCGGACCAGAGCTCCTACAATGAGCAGTTCTTC; CDR3 protein: CASSPRLADQSSYNEQFF
CDR3 length: 15; J gene: TRBJ1-4; V gene: TRBV5-1; clone size: few; D gene: TRBD1; CDR3 DNA: TGCGCCAGCAGCTTGGTGCCGGGACAGGGCGGAAAACTGTTTTTT; CDR3 protein: CASSLVPGQGGKLFF
CDR3 length: 16; J gene: TRBJ2-3; V gene: TRBV18; clone size: few; D gene: -; CDR3 DNA: TGTGCCAGCTCCCGGATGGGGAACCCTAGCACAGATACGCAGTATTTT; CDR3 protein: CASSRMGNPSTDTQYF
CDR3 length: 18; J gene: TRBJ2-5; V gene: TRBV19; clone size: -; D gene: TRBD1; CDR3 DNA: TGTGCCAGTAGTAAAGACAGGGGGCGAATAGCACGCCAAGAGACCCAGTACTTC; CDR3 protein: CASSKDRGRIARQETQYF
CDR3 length: 12; J gene: TRBJ2-3; V gene: TRBV7-9; clone size: -; D gene: -; CDR3 DNA: TGTGCCAGCAGCCAAACTAGCAGGACGCAGTATTTT; CDR3 protein: CASSQTSRTQYF
CDR3 length: 14; J gene: TRBJ2-2; V gene: TRBV18; clone size: -; D gene: -; CDR3 DNA: TGTGCCAGCTCACCGGTTCCAAACACCGGGGAGCTGTTTTTT; CDR3 protein: CASSPVPNTGELFF
CDR3 length: 14; J gene: TRBJ1-2; V gene: TRBV9; clone size: once; D gene: -; CDR3 DNA: TGTGCCAGCAGCGTAGATACGGGGATCTATGGCTACACCTTC; CDR3 protein: CASSVDTGIYGYTF
CDR3 length: 13; J gene: TRBJ2-1; V gene: TRBV10-3; clone size: -; D gene: -; CDR3 DNA: TGTGCCATCAGCGCAACTAGACCAGATGAGCAGTTCTTC; CDR3 protein: CAISATRPDEQFF
CDR3 length: 15; J gene: TRBJ2-3; V gene: TRBV2; clone size: -; D gene: TRBD1; CDR3 DNA: TGTGCCAGCAGTGAGGACAGGGCAAGCACAGATACGCAGTATTTT; CDR3 protein: CASSEDRASTDTQYF
CDR3 length: 17; J gene: TRBJ2-3; V gene: TRBV4-1; clone size: -; D gene: TRBD2; CDR3 DNA: TGCGCCAGCAGCGGTATCGGACTAGCGGGAGACGGCGATACGCAGTATTTT; CDR3 protein: CASSGIGLAGDGDTQYF
CDR3 length: 13; J gene: TRBJ1-5; V gene: TRBV2; clone size: -; D gene: -; CDR3 DNA: TGTGCCACCCTCCAGGGGCGCAATCAGCCCCAGCATTTT; CDR3 protein: CATLQGRNQPQHF
CDR3 length: 15; J gene: TRBJ1-6; V gene: TRBV5-1; clone size: -; D gene: -; CDR3 DNA: TGCGCCAGCAGCGAACTGATTCTCTATAATTCACCCCTCCACTTT; CDR3 protein: CASSELILYNSPLHF
CDR3 length: 14; J gene: TRBJ2-1; V gene: TRBV5-1; clone size: -; D gene: -; CDR3 DNA: TGCGCCAGCAGCTTATGGGACTTATACAATGAGCAGTTCTTC; CDR3 protein: CASSLWDLYNEQFF
CDR3 length: 14; J gene: TRBJ1-4; V gene: TRBV7-2; clone size: -; D gene: TRBD1; CDR3 DNA: TGTGCCAGCAGCGCGGGACAGGGGAATCAAAAACTGTTTTTT; CDR3 protein: CASSAGQGNQKLFF
CDR3 length: 12; J gene: TRBJ2-2; V gene: TRBV19; clone size: -; D gene: -; CDR3 DNA: TGTGCCAGTATGAAGGTCGACGGGGAGCTGTTTTTT; CDR3 protein: CASMKVDGELFF
CDR3 length: 13; J gene: TRBJ2-7; V gene: TRBV29-1; clone size: -; D gene: -; CDR3 DNA: TGCAGCGTTGAGTGGACTGACTCCTACGAGCAGTACTTC; CDR3 protein: CSVEWTDSYEQYF
CDR3 length: 14; J gene: TRBJ2-6; V gene: TRBV2; clone size: -; D gene: -; CDR3 DNA: TGTGCCAGCAGGGTGGGCTCTGGGGCCAACGTCCTGACTTTC; CDR3 protein: CASRVGSGANVLTF
CDR3 length: 11; J gene: TRBJ2-3; V gene: TRBV28; clone size: -; D gene: -; CDR3 DNA: TGTGCCAGCAGTTTACTGGATACGCAGTATTTT; CDR3 protein: CASSLLDTQYF
CDR3 length: 13; J gene: TRBJ1-1; V gene: TRBV30; clone size: -; D gene: -; CDR3 DNA: TGTGCCTGGGATTCTAGGACCAACACTGAAGCTTTCTTT; CDR3 protein: CAWDSRTNTEAFF
CDR3 length: 14; J gene: TRBJ1-1; V gene: TRBV27; clone size: -; D gene: -; CDR3 DNA: TGTGCCAGCAGTTTGTACAGCGGGGACACTGAAGCTTTCTTT; CDR3 protein: CASSLYSGDTEAFF
CDR3 length: 10; J gene: TRBJ1-1; V gene: TRBV7-3; clone size: -; D gene: -; CDR3 DNA: TGTGCCAGCAGCCCAGTGCAAGCTTTCTTT; CDR3 protein: CASSPVQAFF
CDR3 length: 14; J gene: TRBJ2-3; V gene: TRBV6-5; clone size: -; D gene: -; CDR3 DNA: TGTGCCAGCAGTTACCAGGCGGGATCAGATACGCAGTATTTT; CDR3 protein: CASSYQAGSDTQYF
CDR3 length: 8; J gene: TRBJ2-1; V gene: TRBV7-6; clone size: -; D gene: -; CDR3 DNA: TGTATCGCTAATGAGCAGTTCTTC; CDR3 protein: CIANEQFF
CDR3 length: 13; J gene: TRBJ2-5; V gene: TRBV27; clone size: -; D gene: -; CDR3 DNA: TGTGCCAGCAGTTTGGGACATCGGGAGACCCAGTACTTC; CDR3 protein: CASSLGHRETQYF
CDR3 length: 13; J gene: TRBJ2-5; V gene: TRBV7-3; clone size: -; D gene: -; CDR3 DNA: TGTGCCAGCAGCTCGGGCCCGTCGGAGACCCAGTACTTC; CDR3 protein: CASSSGPSETQYF
CDR3 length: 15; J gene: TRBJ1-4; V gene: TRBV27; clone size: -; D gene: TRBD1; CDR3 DNA: TGTGCCACCGGCGCACTCGGGTCAGGGGGGGAAAAACTGTTTTTT; CDR3 protein: CATGALGSGGEKLFF
CDR3 length: 17; J gene: TRBJ2-1; V gene: TRBV7-7; clone size: -; D gene: TRBD2; CDR3 DNA: TGTGCTAGCAGCTTAGCGCCGATAGCGGGAGGGAGAAATGAGCAGTTCTTC; CDR3 protein: CASSLAPIAGGRNEQFF
CDR3 length: 19; J gene: TRBJ2-1; V gene: TRBV4-2; clone size: once; D gene: TRBD2; CDR3 DNA: TGTGCCAGCAGCCAAGAGAGGACTAGCGGGCGAAGCTCCTACAATGAGCAGTTCTTC; CDR3 protein: CASSQERTSGRSSYNEQFF
CDR3 length: 16; J gene: TRBJ2-1; V gene: TRBV28; clone size: -; D gene: TRBD2; CDR3 DNA: TGTGCCAGCAGTTTATTTGGGACTAACCGCCTCAATGAGCAGTTCTTC; CDR3 protein: CASSLFGTNRLNEQFF